Listed here are 3 T cell receptor beta chains from one sample, sequenced in a study of blood T cell repertoires in COVID-19. TCRdb's copy holds only in-frame clones and misses some; the assay was immunoSEQ multiplex PCR. In the table there are approximately 280,000 clones, about 89% of which are singletons. The sequenced sample was peripheral blood. The receptor set was obtained from a woman aged 55-69 years with acute or convalescent COVID-19.

This rearrangement joins TRBV29-1 to TRBJ2-7; 10 nucleotides match TRBD1. J lost 2 bases, V lost 0 bases, and 10 bases had no gene match. The V gene's germline CDR1 is SQVTM and CDR2 ANQGSEA. This CDR3 is built from 17 residues. The CDR3 loop reads CSVEDLTGTGAPYEQYF. In DNA, the CDR3 is TGCAGCGTTGAAGATCTTACGGGGACAGGGGCCCCCTACGAGCAGTACTTC.

The chain links TRBV28 to TRBJ2-7, with 9 bases that match TRBD1. In germline, CDR1 is MDHEN, CDR2 SYDVKM. The ends lost 6 bases at V and 5 bases at J; junction bases unmatched: 11. The CDR3 covers 15 residues. CDR3 region: CASSPTGGSSDEQYF. The CDR3, as DNA: TGTGCCAGCAGCCCTACAGGGGGCTCCTCTGACGAGCAGTACTTC. The entire variable domain, with the rest obtained from reference TRBV28 and TRBJ2-7, is as follows: DVKVTQSSRYLVKRTGEKVFLECVQDMDHENMFWYRQDPGLGLRLIYFSYDVKMKEKGDIPEGYSVSREKKERFSLILESASTNQTSMYLCASSPTGGSSDEQYFGPGTRLTVT.

This chain links TRBV6-1 with TRBJ1-1; tentatively, D is TRBD1 (6 bases). Trimming left V 3 bases short and J 4 bases short, with 15 bases between. This CDR3 is built from 15 residues. CDR1 is MNHNS, CDR2 SASEGT, per germline. The CDR3 sequence is CASSDQGRGSTEAFF. The CDR3 DNA is TGTGCCAGCAGTGACCAGGGGAGGGGTAGCACTGAAGCTTTCTTT.